The clone carrying this T cell receptor (beta chain) was counted many times. MiXCR, applied by TCRdb to the RACE reads, yields one record per CDR3 protein. The sample carries about 260,000 distinct CDR3 sequences, approximately 8.6% recorded once. The data belong to a study of human T cells and chemical hapten exposure. As for the study in general: Mostly female patients had alopecia areata, totalis or universalis.

The time point: pre-sensitization, week 0. The treatment denotes: therapeutic diphenylcyclopropenone sensitization with weekly scalp DPC. The clonotype comes from a woman between 40 and 55 years old with alopecia areata. Some clones in this sample may be carry-over from other donors' samples. The sequenced sample was whole blood, obtained in connection with sensitization to the hapten diphenylcyclopropenone (DPC).

CDR3 nucleotides: TGCAGTGCTAGAGTACGACAGGGGGACTATGGCTACACCTTC. This sequence encodes CSARVRQGDYGYTF. The chain has TRBV20-1 and TRBJ1-2, with 9 nucleotides matching TRBD1. V gave up 1 base and J gave up 3 bases; unmatched junction bases: 3. This CDR3 has 14 amino acids. CDR1 is DFQATT and CDR2 is SNEGSKA in the germline V gene (reference sequence).